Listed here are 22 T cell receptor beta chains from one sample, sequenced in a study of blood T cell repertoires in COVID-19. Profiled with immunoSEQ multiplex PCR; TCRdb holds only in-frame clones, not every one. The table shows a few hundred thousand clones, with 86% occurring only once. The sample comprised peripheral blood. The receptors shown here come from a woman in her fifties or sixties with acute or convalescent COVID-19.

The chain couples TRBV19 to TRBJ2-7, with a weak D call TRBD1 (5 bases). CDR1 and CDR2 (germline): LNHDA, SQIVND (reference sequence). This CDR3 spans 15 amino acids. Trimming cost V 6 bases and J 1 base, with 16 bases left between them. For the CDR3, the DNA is TGTGCCAGTAGGGCAAAGGGGCTACTTTCCTACGAGCAGTACTTC. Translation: CASRAKGLLSYEQYF.

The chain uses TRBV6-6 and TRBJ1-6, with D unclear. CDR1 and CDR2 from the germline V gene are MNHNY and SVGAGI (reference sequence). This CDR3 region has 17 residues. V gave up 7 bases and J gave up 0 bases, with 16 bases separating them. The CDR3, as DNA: TGTGCCAGCACTCGAGCGGGGTCTAGCTCCTATAATTCACCCCTCCACTTT. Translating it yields CASTRAGSSSYNSPLHF.

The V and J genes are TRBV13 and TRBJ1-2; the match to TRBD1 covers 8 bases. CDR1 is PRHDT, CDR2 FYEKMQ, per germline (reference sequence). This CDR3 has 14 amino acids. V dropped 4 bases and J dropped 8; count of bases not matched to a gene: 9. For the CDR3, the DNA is TGTGCCAGCAGCTCTCCGGGACAGGTGGACGGCTACACCTTC. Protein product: CASSSPGQVDGYTF.

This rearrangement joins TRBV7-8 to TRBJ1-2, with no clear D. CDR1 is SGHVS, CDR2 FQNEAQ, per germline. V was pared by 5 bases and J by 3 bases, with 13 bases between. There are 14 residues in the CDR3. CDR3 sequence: CASSPTGRYYGYTF. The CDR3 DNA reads TGTGCCAGCAGCCCCACTGGTCGGTACTATGGCTACACCTTC.

The CDR3 is CASSHNLAGEETQYF. The CDR3 region has the DNA TGCGCCAGCAGCCACAATCTAGCGGGGGAAGAGACCCAGTACTTC. This chain connects TRBV4-3 to TRBJ2-5; 10 bases align to TRBD2. Germline V lookup: CDR1 LGHNA, CDR2 YSLEER. V lost 3 bases to trimming and J lost 3 bases; unmatched junction nucleotides: 4. The CDR3 is 15 residues long.

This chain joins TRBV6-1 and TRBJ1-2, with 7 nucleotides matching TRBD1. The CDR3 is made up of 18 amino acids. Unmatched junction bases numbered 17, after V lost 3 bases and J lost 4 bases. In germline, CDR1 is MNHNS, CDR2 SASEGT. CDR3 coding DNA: TGTGCCAGCAGTGAGATGACAGGGAGGAACTCGGTGCTCTATGGCTACACCTTC. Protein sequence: CASSEMTGRNSVLYGYTF.

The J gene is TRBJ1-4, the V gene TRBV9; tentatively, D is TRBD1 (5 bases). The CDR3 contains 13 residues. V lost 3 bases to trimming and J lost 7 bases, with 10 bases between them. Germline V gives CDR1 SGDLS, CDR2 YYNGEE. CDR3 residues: CASSAGTREKLFF. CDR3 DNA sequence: TGTGCCAGCAGCGCCGGGACTCGTGAAAAACTGTTTTTT.

The CDR3 DNA reads TGTGCCAGCAGCTCATACCGGGAGAACTACAATGAGCAGTTCTTC. Protein product: CASSSYRENYNEQFF. The chain joins TRBV9 to TRBJ2-1, with D possibly TRBD2 on 6 matching bases. Germline V gene sequence: CDR1 SGDLS, CDR2 YYNGEE. V was shortened by 4 bases and J by 3 bases, with 14 bases between the two germline ends. The CDR3 is 15 residues long.

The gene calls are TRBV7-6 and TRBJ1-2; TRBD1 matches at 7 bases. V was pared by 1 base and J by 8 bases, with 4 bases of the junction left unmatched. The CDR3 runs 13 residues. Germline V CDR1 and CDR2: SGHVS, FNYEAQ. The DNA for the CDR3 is TGTGCCAGCAGCTTAGAGAGGGGGCACGGCTACACCTTC. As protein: CASSLERGHGYTF.

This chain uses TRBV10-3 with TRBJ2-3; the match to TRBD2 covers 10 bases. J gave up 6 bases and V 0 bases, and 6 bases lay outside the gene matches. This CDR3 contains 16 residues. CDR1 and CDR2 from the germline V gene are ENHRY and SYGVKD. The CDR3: CAISESMASGGDTQYF. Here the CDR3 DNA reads TGTGCCATCAGTGAGTCAATGGCTAGCGGGGGCGATACGCAGTATTTT.

The DNA of the CDR3 is TGTGCCAGTAGCGGGGTTTCTGCTGGAAACACCATATATTTT. Residues: CASSGVSAGNTIYF. The rearrangement joins TRBV19 to TRBJ1-3; D remains ambiguous. The V end was cut by 6 bases, the J end by 2 bases, with 11 bases between. The CDR3 length is 14 residues. Germline V CDR1 and CDR2: LNHDA, SQIVND (reference sequence).

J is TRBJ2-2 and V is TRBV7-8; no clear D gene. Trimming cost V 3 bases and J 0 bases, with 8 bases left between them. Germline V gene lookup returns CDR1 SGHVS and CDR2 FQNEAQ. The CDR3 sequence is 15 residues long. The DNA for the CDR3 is TGTGCCAGCAGCTTCGGCGGAGCGAACACCGGGGAGCTGTTTTTT. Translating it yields CASSFGGANTGELFF.

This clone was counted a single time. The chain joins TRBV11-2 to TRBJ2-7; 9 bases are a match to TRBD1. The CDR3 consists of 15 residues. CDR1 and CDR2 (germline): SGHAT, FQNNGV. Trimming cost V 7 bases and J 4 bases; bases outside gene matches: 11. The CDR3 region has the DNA TGTGCCAGCACCAAGGCGGGACAGGGCTTTTACGAGCAGTACTTC. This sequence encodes CASTKAGQGFYEQYF.

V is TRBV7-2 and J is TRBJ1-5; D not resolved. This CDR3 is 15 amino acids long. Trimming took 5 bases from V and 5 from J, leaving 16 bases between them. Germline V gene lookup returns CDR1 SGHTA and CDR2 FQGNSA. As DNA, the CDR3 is TGTGCCAGCAGCGCCCAGAGAGGCGGCGATCAGCCCCAGCATTTT. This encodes CASSAQRGGDQPQHF.

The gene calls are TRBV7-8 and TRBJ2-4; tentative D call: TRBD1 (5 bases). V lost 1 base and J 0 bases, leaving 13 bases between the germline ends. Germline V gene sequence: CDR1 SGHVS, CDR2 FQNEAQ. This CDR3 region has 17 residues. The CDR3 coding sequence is TGTGCCAGCAGCTTAGGGCCGCAGGGCCTAGCCAAAAACATTCAGTACTTC. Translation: CASSLGPQGLAKNIQYF. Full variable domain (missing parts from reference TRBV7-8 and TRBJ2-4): GAGVSQSPRYKVAKRGQDVALRCDPISGHVSLFWYQQALGQGPEFLTYFQNEAQLDKSGLPSDRFFAERPEGSVSTLKIQRTQQEDSAVYLCASSLGPQGLAKNIQYFGAGTRLSVL.

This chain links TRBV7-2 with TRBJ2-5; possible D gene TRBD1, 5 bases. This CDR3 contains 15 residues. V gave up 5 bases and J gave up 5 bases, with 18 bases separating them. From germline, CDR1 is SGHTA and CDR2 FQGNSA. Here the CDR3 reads CASSRGSYKTETQYF. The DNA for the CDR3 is TGTGCCAGCAGCAGGGGCTCCTATAAAACGGAGACCCAGTACTTC.

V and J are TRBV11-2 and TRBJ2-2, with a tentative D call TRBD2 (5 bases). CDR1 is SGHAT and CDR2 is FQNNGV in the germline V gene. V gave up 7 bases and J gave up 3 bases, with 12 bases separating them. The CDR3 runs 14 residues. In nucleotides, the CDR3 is TGTGCCAGCATCCGAGGACTGTACACCGGGGAGCTGTTTTTT. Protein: CASIRGLYTGELFF.

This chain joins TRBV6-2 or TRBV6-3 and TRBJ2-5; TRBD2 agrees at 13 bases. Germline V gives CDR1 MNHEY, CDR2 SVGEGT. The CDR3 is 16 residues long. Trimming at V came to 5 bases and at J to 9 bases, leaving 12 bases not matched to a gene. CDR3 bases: TGTGCCAGCAGTGCCATAACTAGCGGGGGGGCGAGGGCCCAGTACTTC. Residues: CASSAITSGGARAQYF.

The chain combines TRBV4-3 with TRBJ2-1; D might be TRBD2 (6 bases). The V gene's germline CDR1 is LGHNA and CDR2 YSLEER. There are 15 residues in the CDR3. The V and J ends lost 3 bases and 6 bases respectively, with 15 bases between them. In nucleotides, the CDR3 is TGCGCCAGCAGCCAGGACGGGAGAGGGACCAATGAGCAGTTCTTC. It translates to CASSQDGRGTNEQFF.

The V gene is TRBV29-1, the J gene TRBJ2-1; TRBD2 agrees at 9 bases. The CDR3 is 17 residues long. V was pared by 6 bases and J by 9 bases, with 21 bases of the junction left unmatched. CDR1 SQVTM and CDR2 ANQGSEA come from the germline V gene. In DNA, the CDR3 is TGCAGCGTCGAAAACAACATACTCGCGGGAGGGCCCAGTGAGCAGTTCTTC. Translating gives CSVENNILAGGPSEQFF.

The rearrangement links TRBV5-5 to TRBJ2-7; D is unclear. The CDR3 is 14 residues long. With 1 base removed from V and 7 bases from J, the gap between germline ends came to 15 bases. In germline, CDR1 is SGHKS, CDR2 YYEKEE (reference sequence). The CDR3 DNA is TGTGCCAGCAGCTTGATGGCAACCGTCTTTGAGCAGTACTTC. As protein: CASSLMATVFEQYF.

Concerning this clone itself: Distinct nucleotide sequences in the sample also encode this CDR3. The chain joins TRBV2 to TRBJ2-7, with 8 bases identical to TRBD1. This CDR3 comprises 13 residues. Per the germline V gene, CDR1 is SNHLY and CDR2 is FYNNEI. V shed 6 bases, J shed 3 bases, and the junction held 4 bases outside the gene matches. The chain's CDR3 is CASRATGGYEQYF. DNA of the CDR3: TGTGCCAGCAGAGCTACAGGGGGCTACGAGCAGTACTTC.